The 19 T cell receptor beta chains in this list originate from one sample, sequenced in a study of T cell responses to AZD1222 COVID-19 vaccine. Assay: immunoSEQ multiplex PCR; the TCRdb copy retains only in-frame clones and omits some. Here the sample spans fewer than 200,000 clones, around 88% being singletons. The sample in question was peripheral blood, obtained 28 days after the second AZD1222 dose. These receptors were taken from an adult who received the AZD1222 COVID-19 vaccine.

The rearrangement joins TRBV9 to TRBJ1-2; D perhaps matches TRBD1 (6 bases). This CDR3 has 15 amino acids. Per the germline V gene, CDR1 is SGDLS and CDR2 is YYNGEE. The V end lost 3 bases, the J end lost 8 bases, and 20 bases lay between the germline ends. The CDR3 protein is CASSADSHRVWGYTF. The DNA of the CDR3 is TGTGCCAGCAGCGCGGACAGCCATAGGGTCTGGGGCTACACCTTC.

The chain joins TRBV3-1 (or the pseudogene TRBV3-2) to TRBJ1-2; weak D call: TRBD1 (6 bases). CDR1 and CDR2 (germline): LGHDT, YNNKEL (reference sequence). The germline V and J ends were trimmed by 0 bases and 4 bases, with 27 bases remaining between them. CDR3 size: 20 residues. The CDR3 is CASSQDQPPGHLVNLYGYTF. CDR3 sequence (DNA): TGTGCCAGCAGCCAAGATCAGCCCCCGGGACACCTCGTAAATCTCTATGGCTACACCTTC.

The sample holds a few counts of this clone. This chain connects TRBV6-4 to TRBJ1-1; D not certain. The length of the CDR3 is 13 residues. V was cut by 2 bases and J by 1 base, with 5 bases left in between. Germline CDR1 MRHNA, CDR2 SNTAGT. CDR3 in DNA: TGTGCCAGCAGTGACGGGTCGAACACTGAAGCTTTCTTT. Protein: CASSDGSNTEAFF.

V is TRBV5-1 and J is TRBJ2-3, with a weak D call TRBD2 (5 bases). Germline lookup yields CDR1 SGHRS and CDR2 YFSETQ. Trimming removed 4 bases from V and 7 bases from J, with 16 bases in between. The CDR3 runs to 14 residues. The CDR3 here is CASSQEAGGYTQYF. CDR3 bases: TGCGCCAGCAGCCAGGAGGCTGGAGGATATACGCAGTATTTT.

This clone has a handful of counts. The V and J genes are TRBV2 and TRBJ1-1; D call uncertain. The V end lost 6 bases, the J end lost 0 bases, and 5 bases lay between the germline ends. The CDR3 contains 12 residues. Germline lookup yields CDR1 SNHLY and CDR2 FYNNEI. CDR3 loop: CASRTLNTEAFF. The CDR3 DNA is TGTGCCAGCAGGACCTTGAACACTGAAGCTTTCTTT.

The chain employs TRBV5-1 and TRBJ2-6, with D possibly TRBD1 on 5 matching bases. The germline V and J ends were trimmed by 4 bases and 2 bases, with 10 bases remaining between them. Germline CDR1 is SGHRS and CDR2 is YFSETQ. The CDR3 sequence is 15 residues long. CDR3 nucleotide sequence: TGCGCCAGCAGCCACGACAGACCTGGGGCCAACGTCCTGACTTTC. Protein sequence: CASSHDRPGANVLTF.

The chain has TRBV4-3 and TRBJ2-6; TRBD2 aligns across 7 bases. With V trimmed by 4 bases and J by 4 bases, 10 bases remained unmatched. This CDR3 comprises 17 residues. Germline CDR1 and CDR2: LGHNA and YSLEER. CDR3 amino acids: CASSLELGGAGANVLTF. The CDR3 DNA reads TGCGCCAGCAGCCTCGAATTGGGAGGGGCCGGGGCCAACGTCCTGACTTTC.

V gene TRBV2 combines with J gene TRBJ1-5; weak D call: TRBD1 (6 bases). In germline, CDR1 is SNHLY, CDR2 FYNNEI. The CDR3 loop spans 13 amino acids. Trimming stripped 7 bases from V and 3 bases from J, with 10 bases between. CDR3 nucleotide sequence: TGTGCCAGCACCCGGGACAACAATCAGCCCCAGCATTTT. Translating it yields CASTRDNNQPQHF.

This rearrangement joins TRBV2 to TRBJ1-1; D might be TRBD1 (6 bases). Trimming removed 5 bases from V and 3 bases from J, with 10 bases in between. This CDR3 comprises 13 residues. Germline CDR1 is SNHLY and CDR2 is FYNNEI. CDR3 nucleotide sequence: TGTGCCAGCAGTCAACAGGGTTACACTGAAGCTTTCTTT. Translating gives CASSQQGYTEAFF.

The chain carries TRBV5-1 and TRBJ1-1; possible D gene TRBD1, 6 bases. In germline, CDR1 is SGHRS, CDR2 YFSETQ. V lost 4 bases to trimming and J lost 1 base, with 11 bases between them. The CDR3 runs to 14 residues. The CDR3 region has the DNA TGCGCCAGCAGCGAGTGGACAGAGAACACTGAAGCTTTCTTT. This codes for CASSEWTENTEAFF.

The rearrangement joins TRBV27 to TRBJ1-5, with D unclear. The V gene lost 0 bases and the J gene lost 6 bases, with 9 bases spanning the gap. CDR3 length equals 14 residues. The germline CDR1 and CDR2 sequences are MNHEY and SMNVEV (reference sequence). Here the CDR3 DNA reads TGTGCCAGCAGTTTATCTGGGATTTTTCAGCCCCAGCATTTT. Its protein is CASSLSGIFQPQHF.

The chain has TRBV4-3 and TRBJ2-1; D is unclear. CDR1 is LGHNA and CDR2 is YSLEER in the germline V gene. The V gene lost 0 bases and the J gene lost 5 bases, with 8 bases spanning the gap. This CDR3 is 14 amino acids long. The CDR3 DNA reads TGCGCCAGCAGCCAAGATTCAGGAAACAATGAGCAGTTCTTC. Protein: CASSQDSGNNEQFF.

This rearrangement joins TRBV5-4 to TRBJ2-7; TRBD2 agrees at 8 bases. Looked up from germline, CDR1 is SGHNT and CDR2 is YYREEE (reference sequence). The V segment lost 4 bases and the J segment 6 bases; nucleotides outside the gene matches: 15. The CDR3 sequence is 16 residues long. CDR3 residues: CASSTRTSPRLGEQYF. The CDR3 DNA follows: TGTGCCAGCAGCACCCGGACTAGCCCTCGACTCGGCGAGCAGTACTTC.

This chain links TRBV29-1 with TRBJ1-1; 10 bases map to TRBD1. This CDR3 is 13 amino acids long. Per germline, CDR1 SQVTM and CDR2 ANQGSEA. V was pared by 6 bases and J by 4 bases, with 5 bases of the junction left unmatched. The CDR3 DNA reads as TGCAGCGTACGACAGGGGGCAGGCACTGAAGCTTTCTTT. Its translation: CSVRQGAGTEAFF.

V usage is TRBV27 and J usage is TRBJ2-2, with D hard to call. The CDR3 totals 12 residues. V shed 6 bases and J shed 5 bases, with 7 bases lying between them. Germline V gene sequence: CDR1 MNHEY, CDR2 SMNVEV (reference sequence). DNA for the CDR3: TGTGCCAGCAGAATAATAACCGGGGAGCTGTTTTTT. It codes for CASRIITGELFF.

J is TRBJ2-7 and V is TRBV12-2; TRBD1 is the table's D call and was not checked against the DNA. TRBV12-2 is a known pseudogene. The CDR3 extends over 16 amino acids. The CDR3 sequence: CASRLNPSQGGLEQYF. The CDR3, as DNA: TGTGCAAGTCGCTTAAATCCCAGTCAGGGTGGCCTCGAGCAGTACTTC.

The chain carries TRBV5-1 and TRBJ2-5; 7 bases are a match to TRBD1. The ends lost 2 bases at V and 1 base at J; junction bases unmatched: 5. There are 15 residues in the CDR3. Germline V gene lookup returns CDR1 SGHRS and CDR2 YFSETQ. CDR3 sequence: CASSFGQVGQETQYF. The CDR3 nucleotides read TGCGCCAGCAGCTTCGGACAGGTGGGCCAAGAGACCCAGTACTTC.

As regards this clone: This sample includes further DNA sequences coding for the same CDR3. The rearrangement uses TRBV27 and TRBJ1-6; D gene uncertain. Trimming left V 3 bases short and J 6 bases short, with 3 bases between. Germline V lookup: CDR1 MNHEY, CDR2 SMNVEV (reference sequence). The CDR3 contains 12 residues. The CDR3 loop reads CASSLSNSPLHF. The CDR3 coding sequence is TGTGCCAGCAGTTTGAGTAATTCACCCCTCCACTTT.

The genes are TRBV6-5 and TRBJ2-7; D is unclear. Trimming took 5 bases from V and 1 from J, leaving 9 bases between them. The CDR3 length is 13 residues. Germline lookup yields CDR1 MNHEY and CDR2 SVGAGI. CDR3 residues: CASSPTPSYEQYF. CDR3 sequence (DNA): TGTGCCAGCAGTCCGACACCTTCCTACGAGCAGTACTTC.